The 22 T cell receptor beta chains in this list originate from one sample, sequenced in a study of blood T cell repertoires in COVID-19. Clones were read by immunoSEQ multiplex PCR, and TCRdb kept only the in-frame ones, dropping some. Of 200,000 or so clones detected, about 80% appear once; the ten largest clones hold approximately 7.9%. The material sequenced was PBMCs or T cells enriched from blood (not recorded which). These receptors were obtained from a man aged 35 to 55 who had recovered from COVID-19.

This rearrangement joins TRBV6-5 to TRBJ2-7; 10 bases align to TRBD1. J lost 5 bases, V lost 10 bases, and 11 bases had no gene match. This CDR3 spans 14 amino acids. Per germline, CDR1 MNHEY and CDR2 SVGAGI. CDR3 in DNA: TGTGCCATTCAGCGGGACAGGGGTTTTGACGAGCAGTACTTC. Protein product: CAIQRDRGFDEQYF.

The gene calls are TRBV9 and TRBJ2-7; D is unclear. Trimming cost V 1 base and J 0 bases, with 8 bases left between them. Germline V gene data show CDR1 as SGDLS and CDR2 as YYNGEE. This CDR3 is 14 amino acids long. As DNA, the CDR3 is TGTGCCAGCAGCGTAAAATCCCGCTCCTACGAGCAGTACTTC. Translating gives CASSVKSRSYEQYF.

V usage is TRBV11-2 and J usage is TRBJ2-7, with TRBD1 identical over 7 bases. The CDR3 length is 13 residues. The ends lost 6 bases at V and 3 bases at J; junction bases unmatched: 5. CDR1 and CDR2 from the germline V gene are SGHAT and FQNNGV. DNA for the CDR3: TGTGCCAGCAGTCAGGGGGAGCGCTACGAGCAGTACTTC. This gives the protein CASSQGERYEQYF.

This clone was seen a handful of times. This sequence joins TRBV24-1 and TRBJ1-1; unclear D gene. The CDR3 length is 13 residues. V lost 5 bases, J lost 8 bases, and 14 bases lay in between. Germline lookup yields CDR1 KGHDR and CDR2 SFDVKD. CDR3 loop: CATSAGGRPEAFF. The CDR3 bases are TGTGCCACCAGTGCGGGCGGGCGTCCGGAAGCTTTCTTT.

V gene TRBV5-4 combines with J gene TRBJ2-3, with a possible D match to TRBD2 (5 bases). The V gene's germline CDR1 is SGHNT and CDR2 YYREEE (reference sequence). This CDR3 has 15 amino acids. V shed 4 bases and J shed 2 bases, with 14 bases lying between them. CDR3 DNA: TGTGCCAGCAGCAAAGGACTTCAGGTCACAGATACGCAGTATTTT. Translated, it gives CASSKGLQVTDTQYF.

V usage is TRBV30 and J usage is TRBJ1-1; a possible D gene is TRBD1 (6 bases). Trimming took off 1 base at V and 4 bases at J, with 16 bases between the two ends. Looked up from germline, CDR1 is GTSNPN and CDR2 is SVGIG (reference sequence). This CDR3 has 15 amino acids. The CDR3 is CAWSGYQGFSTEAFF. The CDR3 nucleotides read TGTGCCTGGAGTGGTTACCAGGGGTTCAGCACTGAAGCTTTCTTT.

The chain employs TRBV30 and TRBJ2-7; TRBD2 matches 9 bases. V lost 3 bases, J lost 0 bases, and 9 bases stayed unmatched. Germline V gene data show CDR1 as GTSNPN and CDR2 as SVGIG (reference sequence). CDR3 size: 16 residues. CDR3 in amino acids: CAWRRGGVRDSYEQYF. CDR3 nucleotides: TGTGCCTGGAGGCGCGGGGGGGTTCGGGACTCCTACGAGCAGTACTTC. Combining the CDR3 with reference TRBV30 and TRBJ2-7 gives the whole variable domain SQTIHQWPATLVQPVGSPLSLECTVEGTSNPNLYWYRQAAGRGLQLLFYSVGIGQISSEVPQNLSASRPQDRQFILSSKKLLLSDSGFYLCAWRRGGVRDSYEQYFGPGTRLTVT.

The V call is TRBV6-5, the J call TRBJ2-7; the match to TRBD2 covers 13 bases. This CDR3 spans 15 amino acids. In germline, CDR1 is MNHEY, CDR2 SVGAGI. V trimming: 5 bases; J trimming: 6 bases; junction bases outside the gene matches: 7. The CDR3 reads CASSRPGLAGFEQYF. The CDR3 coding sequence is TGTGCCAGCAGTCGTCCGGGACTAGCGGGGTTCGAGCAGTACTTC.

This chain connects TRBV4-1 to TRBJ1-6; 8 nucleotides line up with TRBD1. V dropped 9 bases and J dropped 6; count of bases not matched to a gene: 4. Per the germline V gene, CDR1 is MGHRA and CDR2 is YSYEKL. The CDR3 consists of 13 residues. CDR3 amino acids: CASNTGGNSPLHF. The CDR3, as DNA: TGCGCCAGTAATACAGGGGGTAATTCACCCCTCCACTTT.

The rearrangement joins TRBV11-3 to TRBJ2-1; D is undetermined. CDR1 and CDR2 from the germline V gene are SGHNT and YENEEA. Deletions cut 0 bases from V and 9 bases from J, with 15 bases between. CDR3 length: 15 residues. The CDR3 loop is CASSLESTSRSEQFF. The CDR3 region has the DNA TGTGCCAGCAGCTTAGAGTCCACCTCTAGATCTGAGCAGTTCTTC.

This sequence joins TRBV2 and TRBJ2-5; TRBD2 matches at 14 bases. Germline lookup yields CDR1 SNHLY and CDR2 FYNNEI. CDR3 length equals 18 residues. V shed 9 bases, J shed 5 bases, and the junction held 17 bases outside the gene matches. In nucleotides, the CDR3 is TGTGCCAGTTCGGGGACTAGCGGGGGCGACCCCATCCAGGAGACCCAGTACTTC. This sequence encodes CASSGTSGGDPIQETQYF.

This clone was found a few times. The rearrangement joins TRBV27 to TRBJ1-2; TRBD1 matches 9 bases. Germline V gene sequence: CDR1 MNHEY, CDR2 SMNVEV (reference sequence). The CDR3 has 14 residues. V lost 4 bases to trimming and J lost 7 bases; unmatched junction nucleotides: 7. The CDR3 reads CASSSGTGYFGYTF. DNA of the CDR3: TGTGCCAGCAGTTCGGGGACAGGGTACTTTGGCTACACCTTC.

The CDR3 nucleotides read TGTGCCAGCGGGTCTACAGGGAACACTGAAGCTTTCTTT. Protein: CASGSTGNTEAFF. This chain uses TRBV28 with TRBJ1-1, with D perhaps TRBD1 (5 bases). Germline V gene sequence: CDR1 MDHEN, CDR2 SYDVKM. V was cut by 8 bases and J by 1 base, with 11 bases left in between. CDR3 length equals 13 residues.

The V gene is TRBV19, the J gene TRBJ1-2; D might be TRBD1 (5 bases). CDR1 LNHDA and CDR2 SQIVND come from the germline V gene (reference sequence). V was trimmed by 1 base and J by 4 bases, leaving 13 bases between them. This CDR3 region has 15 residues. The CDR3 protein is CASSIAVQGGYGYTF. The CDR3 DNA reads as TGTGCCAGTAGTATAGCGGTCCAGGGAGGCTATGGCTACACCTTC.

CDR3 sequence reads: CASSLGQGEGGYTF. The CDR3 coding sequence is TGTGCCAGCAGCCTTGGACAGGGTGAGGGAGGCTACACCTTC. The V gene is TRBV7-9, the J gene TRBJ1-2; 8 bases agree with TRBD1. This CDR3 spans 14 amino acids. Trimming removed 5 bases from V and 8 bases from J; junction bases left unmatched: 10. Germline V gives CDR1 SEHNR, CDR2 FQNEAQ (reference sequence).

The CDR3 protein is CASSRSGTGTDTQYF. The CDR3 bases are TGTGCCAGCAGTCGTTCCGGGACAGGGACAGATACGCAGTATTTT. V and J are TRBV7-3 and TRBJ2-3; TRBD1 aligns across 9 bases. This CDR3 is built from 15 residues. The germline V gene has CDR1 SGHTA and CDR2 FQGTGA. J gave up 3 bases and V 6 bases, and 7 bases lay outside the gene matches.

The sample holds one count of this clone. This sequence joins TRBV28 and TRBJ1-2; no reliable D call. Per germline, CDR1 MDHEN and CDR2 SYDVKM. The length of the CDR3 is 16 residues. V was clipped by 7 bases and J by 4 bases, with 22 bases between them. The CDR3 spells CASNLQPRRTTYGYTF. CDR3 coding DNA: TGTGCCAGCAACCTTCAGCCCCGGCGGACTACCTATGGCTACACCTTC.

The chain employs TRBV6-5 and TRBJ2-7; TRBD2 might be the D (6 bases). Per germline, CDR1 MNHEY and CDR2 SVGAGI. The CDR3 length is 13 residues. Trimming took off 4 bases at V and 0 bases at J, with 7 bases between the two ends. This CDR3 reads CASSWGDSYEQYF. CDR3 coding DNA: TGTGCCAGCAGTTGGGGGGACTCCTACGAGCAGTACTTC.

The gene calls are TRBV18 and TRBJ2-5; D possibly corresponds to TRBD2 (6 bases). V dropped 2 bases and J dropped 4 bases, with 14 bases sitting between them. Germline V lookup: CDR1 KGHSH, CDR2 LQKENI. The CDR3 is 15 residues long. Here the CDR3 DNA reads TGTGCCAGCTCACCAACGGAGGTAGCGGCAGAGACCCAGTACTTC. It yields the protein CASSPTEVAAETQYF.

The chain uses TRBV7-3 and TRBJ1-2; TRBD1 aligns across 8 bases. This CDR3 is built from 15 residues. V shed 5 bases and J 4 bases; nucleotides not matched to a gene: 9. The germline V gene has CDR1 SGHTA and CDR2 FQGTGA. CDR3 coding DNA: TGTGCCAGCAGCCCCTCATCTGACAGGGGCTATGGCTACACCTTC. Its translation: CASSPSSDRGYGYTF.

This sequence joins TRBV7-2 and TRBJ2-7; 11 bases are a match to TRBD2. Germline V gene lookup returns CDR1 SGHTA and CDR2 FQGNSA. Germline trimming cut 5 bases from V and 3 bases from J; bases unmatched to any gene: 6. The CDR3 extends over 15 amino acids. The CDR3 is CASSPLAGGFYEQYF. CDR3 DNA: TGTGCCAGCAGCCCATTAGCGGGGGGGTTCTACGAGCAGTACTTC.

In DNA, the CDR3 is TGTGCCAGCAGCTTACAGGGTCTCGGAAGCAATCAGCCCCAGCATTTT. Protein: CASSLQGLGSNQPQHF. J is TRBJ1-5 and V is TRBV7-3; maybe TRBD1 (5 bases). V was clipped by 2 bases and J by 1 base, with 12 bases between them. This CDR3 spans 16 amino acids. CDR1 SGHTA and CDR2 FQGTGA come from the germline V gene.